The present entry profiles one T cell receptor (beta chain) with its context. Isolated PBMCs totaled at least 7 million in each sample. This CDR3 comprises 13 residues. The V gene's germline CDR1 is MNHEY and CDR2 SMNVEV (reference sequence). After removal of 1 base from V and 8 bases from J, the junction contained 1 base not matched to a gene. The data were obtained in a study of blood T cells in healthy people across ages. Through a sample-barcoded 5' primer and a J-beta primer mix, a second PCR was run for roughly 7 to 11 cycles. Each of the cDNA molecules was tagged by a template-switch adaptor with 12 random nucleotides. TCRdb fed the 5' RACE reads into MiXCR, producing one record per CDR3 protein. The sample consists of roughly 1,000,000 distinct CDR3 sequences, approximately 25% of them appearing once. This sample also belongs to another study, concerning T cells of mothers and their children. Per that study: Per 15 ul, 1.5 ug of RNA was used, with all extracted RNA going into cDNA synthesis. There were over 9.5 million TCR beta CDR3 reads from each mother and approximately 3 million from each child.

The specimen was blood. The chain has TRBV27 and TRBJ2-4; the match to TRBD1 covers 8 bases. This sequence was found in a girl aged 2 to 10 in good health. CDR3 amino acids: CASSLLQGDIQYF. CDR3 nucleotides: TGTGCCAGCAGTTTATTACAGGGGGACATTCAGTACTTC.